This entry lists 25 T cell receptor beta chains sequenced from one sample in a study of T cells in Graves' hyperthyroidism and ophthalmopathy. Researchers amplified the TCR beta CDR3 regions from RNA transcripts. First-round RT-PCR of the TCR CDR3 relied on the HTBI primer set. TCRdb re-called the multiplex PCR reads through MiXCR, storing one row per CDR3 protein. The table lists approximately 370,000 distinct CDR3 sequences, roughly 15% of them singletons. Sample: blood. Receptors were obtained from a woman in her twenties or thirties with Graves' hyperthyroidism that later progressed to Graves' ophthalmopathy.

This clonotype was picked up many times. The chain recombines TRBV6-4 with TRBJ1-1, with 8 positions matching TRBD1. The ends lost 0 bases at V and 1 base at J; junction bases unmatched: 1. CDR1 MRHNA and CDR2 SNTAGT come from the germline V gene. The CDR3 is made up of 15 amino acids. CDR3 nucleotide sequence: TGTGCCAGCAGTGACTCAGGGACAGGGAACACTGAAGCTTTCTTT. Its translation is CASSDSGTGNTEAFF.

This chain connects TRBV2 to TRBJ1-1; the match to TRBD1 covers 9 bases. Germline trimming cut 5 bases from V and 5 bases from J; bases unmatched to any gene: 9. Germline CDR1 is SNHLY and CDR2 is FYNNEI. This CDR3 spans 15 amino acids. CDR3 residues: CASSQPGTGRTEAFF. The CDR3, as DNA: TGTGCCAGCAGTCAACCCGGGACAGGGCGAACTGAAGCTTTCTTT.

This chain joins TRBV7-2 and TRBJ2-7, with 9 bases identical to TRBD2. CDR1 is SGHTA, CDR2 FQGNSA, per germline. This CDR3 contains 17 residues. J gave up 6 bases and V 1 base, and 13 bases lay outside the gene matches. The DNA of the CDR3 is TGTGCCAGCAGCTTAGAGGGCGGGAGGGCCGGGATTCTCGAGCAGTACTTC. Translated, it gives CASSLEGGRAGILEQYF.

This clonotype has ten or more counts. The gene calls are TRBV10-2 and TRBJ1-4, with TRBD1 matching 8 bases. The length of the CDR3 is 15 residues. V was pared by 5 bases and J by 5 bases, with 7 bases of the junction left unmatched. CDR1 and CDR2 from the germline V gene are WSHSY and SAAADI. Here the CDR3 DNA reads TGCGCCAGCAGTATCCAGGGGGCGCGAAATGAAAAACTGTTTTTT. Translating it yields CASSIQGARNEKLFF.

The sample holds a few counts of this clonotype. V is TRBV19 and J is TRBJ2-5; 12 nucleotides agree with TRBD2. Unmatched junction bases numbered 11, after V lost 4 bases and J lost 2 bases. The CDR3 covers 18 residues. Germline assignment: CDR1 LNHDA and CDR2 SQIVND (reference sequence). This CDR3 reads CASSTSLRLAGEQETQYF. For the CDR3, the DNA is TGTGCCAGTAGTACCAGCCTCAGACTAGCGGGAGAACAAGAGACCCAGTACTTC.

This clonotype was seen ten or more times. This chain links TRBV7-2 with TRBJ2-7; 7 bases fit TRBD2. Trimming removed 7 bases from V and 0 bases from J; junction bases left unmatched: 6. CDR3 length equals 14 residues. The germline gives CDR1 SGHTA, CDR2 FQGNSA. In DNA form, the CDR3 reads TGTGCCAGCAACCCACTAGCGTACTCCTACGAGCAGTACTTC. As protein: CASNPLAYSYEQYF.

This clonotype was recorded at least ten times. The J gene is TRBJ2-1, the V gene TRBV19; 12 positions match TRBD2. V lost 5 bases, J lost 5 bases, and 7 bases stayed unmatched. This CDR3 is built from 16 residues. CDR1 and CDR2 (germline): LNHDA, SQIVND (reference sequence). The CDR3 bases are TGTGCCAGTAGTCACCGGACTAGCGGGGTCGACAATGAGCAGTTCTTC. It encodes CASSHRTSGVDNEQFF.

This clonotype appeared many times. The chain carries TRBV6-2 or TRBV6-3 and TRBJ2-5, with a weak D call TRBD1 (6 bases). Germline CDR1 MNHEY, CDR2 SVGEGT. The V end lost 5 bases, the J end lost 3 bases, and 10 bases lay between the germline ends. The CDR3 has 13 amino acids. The CDR3 here is CASSSEGEETQYF. The DNA of the CDR3 is TGTGCCAGCAGTAGTGAGGGGGAAGAGACCCAGTACTTC.

The table lists this clonotype with many counts. This chain links TRBV7-2 with TRBJ2-1, with 7 bases identical to TRBD2. J lost 5 bases, V lost 8 bases, and 9 bases had no gene match. Per the germline V gene, CDR1 is SGHTA and CDR2 is FQGNSA. The CDR3 is made up of 14 amino acids. The CDR3 loop is CASFARGVNNEQFF. The CDR3, as DNA: TGTGCCAGCTTTGCCCGGGGGGTAAACAATGAGCAGTTCTTC.

This clonotype appeared many times. The chain carries TRBV7-8 and TRBJ1-2; 7 bases are shared with TRBD1. Germline trimming cut 1 base from V and 2 bases from J; bases unmatched to any gene: 7. This CDR3 region has 16 residues. Looked up from germline, CDR1 is SGHVS and CDR2 is FQNEAQ. In nucleotides, the CDR3 is TGTGCCAGCAGCTTAGTCGCGGGGACAGAGAACTATGGCTACACCTTC. The encoded protein is CASSLVAGTENYGYTF.

The sample holds a few counts of this clonotype. The chain combines TRBV10-3 with TRBJ1-5; TRBD1 agrees at 7 bases. The CDR3 covers 14 residues. CDR1 ENHRY and CDR2 SYGVKD come from the germline V gene. J was trimmed by 0 bases and V by 10 bases; bases with no gene match: 6. The CDR3 bases are TGTGCCAGTTGGACAGGCATTAGCAATCAGCCCCAGCATTTT. It encodes CASWTGISNQPQHF.

J is TRBJ1-5 and V is TRBV29-1, with 8 bases matching TRBD1. CDR1 SQVTM and CDR2 ANQGSEA come from the germline V gene. The junction had 7 bases not matched to a gene; V was cut back by 6 bases and J by 6 bases. The length of the CDR3 is 13 residues. For the CDR3, the DNA is TGCAGCGTCGGACAGGGTTTAGGTCAGCCCCAGCATTTT. Amino acid sequence: CSVGQGLGQPQHF. Full variable domain (missing parts from reference TRBV29-1 and TRBJ1-5): SAVISQKPSRDICQRGTSLTIQCQVDSQVTMMFWYRQQPGQSLTLIATANQGSEATYESGFVIDKFPISRPNLTFSTLTVSNMSPEDSSIYLCSVGQGLGQPQHFGDGTRLSIL.

This clonotype was detected many times. The V gene is TRBV6-2 or TRBV6-3, the J gene TRBJ2-7; 11 positions match TRBD1. The CDR3 consists of 16 residues. The V gene end was trimmed by 0 bases and the J gene end by 3 bases; junction bases not matched to a gene: 4. Germline V gene sequence: CDR1 MNHEY, CDR2 SVGEGT. CDR3 sequence (DNA): TGTGCCAGCAGTTACTCTACTGGGACAGGGGGCTACGAGCAGTACTTC. Protein product: CASSYSTGTGGYEQYF.

This clonotype was recorded at least ten times. V gene TRBV3-1 combines with J gene TRBJ1-1; D is uncertain. CDR1 LGHDT and CDR2 YNNKEL come from the germline V gene (reference sequence). V gave up 1 base and J gave up 0 bases, with 6 bases separating them. The CDR3 consists of 14 residues. The CDR3 loop reads CASSQAGLNTEAFF. Here the CDR3 DNA reads TGTGCCAGCAGCCAAGCAGGCTTGAACACTGAAGCTTTCTTT.

The chain joins TRBV5-6 to TRBJ2-3; D uncertain. CDR1 and CDR2 (germline): SGHDT, YYEEEE. This CDR3 region has 13 residues. V was clipped by 0 bases and J by 6 bases, with 8 bases between them. This CDR3 is CASSLEIVDTQYF. CDR3 DNA sequence: TGTGCCAGCAGCTTGGAAATAGTGGATACGCAGTATTTT.

This clonotype was observed at least ten times. V and J are TRBV18 and TRBJ2-5, with no clear D. Germline CDR1 is KGHSH and CDR2 is LQKENI. Trimming took 5 bases from V and 4 from J, leaving 11 bases between them. The CDR3 consists of 13 residues. In nucleotides, the CDR3 is TGTGCCAGCTCATCGGCAATAAGAGAGACCCAGTACTTC. It codes for CASSSAIRETQYF.

The chain links TRBV28 to TRBJ2-7; 8 bases fit TRBD2. Per the germline V gene, CDR1 is MDHEN and CDR2 is SYDVKM. The CDR3 has 13 amino acids. V was clipped by 6 bases and J by 3 bases; unmatched bases: 4. The DNA for the CDR3 is TGTGCCAGCAGCCGGACTAGCATCTACGAGCAGTACTTC. Amino acid sequence: CASSRTSIYEQYF.

The rearrangement joins TRBV11-2 to TRBJ2-7, with D hard to call. The CDR3 loop spans 13 amino acids. Trimming left V 8 bases short and J 2 bases short, with 13 bases between. The V gene's germline CDR1 is SGHAT and CDR2 FQNNGV. CDR3 loop: CASGWDTTYEQYF. The CDR3 region has the DNA TGTGCCAGCGGGTGGGATACGACCTACGAGCAGTACTTC.

This clonotype was counted only a few times. The chain is built from TRBV6-2 or TRBV6-3 and TRBJ2-5, with 7 bases that match TRBD2. Germline V lookup: CDR1 MNHEY, CDR2 SVGEGT. This CDR3 is built from 16 residues. With 0 bases clipped from V and 4 bases from J, the junction kept 8 bases outside the gene matches. Here the CDR3 DNA reads TGTGCCAGCAGTTACTCGATTAACGCTAGCGGAGAGACCCAGTACTTC. It codes for CASSYSINASGETQYF.

This sequence joins TRBV6-2 or TRBV6-3 and TRBJ1-2, with a tentative D call TRBD1 (6 bases). This CDR3 comprises 13 residues. Between the trimmed V and J ends, which lost 6 bases and 4 bases, there was a span of 12 bases. Germline V lookup: CDR1 MNHEY, CDR2 SVGEGT. In DNA, the CDR3 is TGTGCCAGCAGCTTAGGACAGCTCTATGGCTACACCTTC. Its protein product is CASSLGQLYGYTF.

Many counts were recorded for this clonotype. V gene TRBV28 combines with J gene TRBJ2-3; 8 bases map to TRBD1. CDR1 MDHEN and CDR2 SYDVKM come from the germline V gene. This CDR3 is 15 amino acids long. The trim removed 4 bases at V and 6 bases at J, leaving 9 bases unmatched. The CDR3 here is CASSSLTGVLDTQYF. The CDR3 nucleotides are TGTGCCAGCAGTTCCCTGACAGGGGTTTTGGATACGCAGTATTTT.

Turning to this clonotype: It may be a read error: a sequence one base away is much more abundant. The V call is TRBV19, the J call TRBJ2-1, with 13 bases fitting TRBD2. The V gene's germline CDR1 is LNHDA and CDR2 SQIVND (reference sequence). V gave up 4 bases and J gave up 8 bases; unmatched junction bases: 2. This CDR3 region has 14 residues. The CDR3 sequence is CASSRTSGSDEQFF. The CDR3 DNA sequence: TGTGCCAGTAGTAGGACTAGCGGGAGCGATGAGCAGTTCTTC.

This clonotype was seen at least ten times. The chain has TRBV7-2 and TRBJ2-1; D is tentatively TRBD1 or TRBD2 (5 bases each). The CDR3 runs 16 residues. Germline CDR1 reads SGHTA; CDR2 reads FQGNSA. Between the trimmed V and J ends, which lost 3 bases and 8 bases, there was a span of 20 bases. The CDR3 nucleotides are TGTGCCAGCAGCTTCTCGGGACCACTAGGTTTCTATGAGCAGTTCTTC. It yields the protein CASSFSGPLGFYEQFF.

This clonotype was detected once. V usage is TRBV27 and J usage is TRBJ2-7; the D gene is possibly TRBD2 (5 bases). This CDR3 comprises 14 residues. Germline V gives CDR1 MNHEY, CDR2 SMNVEV (reference sequence). Trimming took 4 bases from V and 4 from J, leaving 14 bases between them. CDR3 protein: CASSYEGPDYEQYF. The CDR3 bases are TGTGCCAGCAGTTATGAGGGTCCGGATTACGAGCAGTACTTC.

The chain has TRBV20-1 and TRBJ2-5; 7 bases line up with TRBD2. The CDR3 runs 20 residues. CDR1 and CDR2 from the germline V gene are DFQATT and SNEGSKA (reference sequence). Trimming took 0 bases from V and 2 from J; bases not matched to a gene: 21. The CDR3 protein is CSARDLQLSRRDYTQETQYF. DNA for the CDR3: TGCAGTGCTAGAGATCTTCAGCTATCGCGAAGGGACTATACGCAAGAGACCCAGTACTTC.